This record concerns one T cell receptor (beta chain) sequence. Sequencing was performed with immunoSEQ multiplex PCR; in TCRdb, only in-frame clones are kept and a portion is missing. The table lists 150,000 to 190,000 clones, 76% of them singletons. This sample was taken from a study of blood T cell repertoires in COVID-19. The TCR originated in a woman at least 80 years old with acute or convalescent COVID-19. Source material: peripheral blood.

The CDR3 DNA sequence: TGTGCCAGCAGCCGGGAAGACGAGCAGTACTTC. This gives the protein CASSREDEQYF. V gene TRBV21-1 combines with J gene TRBJ2-7; no DNA check was done on the table's D call, TRBD2. TRBV21-1 is a listed pseudogene. The CDR3 loop spans 11 amino acids.